What follows is one T cell receptor (beta chain) and its context. Its antigen is still unknown. This specimen belongs to a study of blood T cells in healthy people across ages. General observations from the study: Donor CMV infection status was unknown, possibly confounding age-related changes in expanded clonotypes. Higher diversity and more naive CD4+ cells were features of long-lived donors, compared to aged donors.

Donor samples were obtained from healthy Caucasian individuals from Russia, aged about 6 to 100. A minimum of 6 million PBMCs was isolated per sample. Primed by a sample-barcoded 5' primer and a J-beta primer mix, a second PCR proceeded for about 7 to 11 cycles. TCRdb re-analysed the 5' RACE reads in MiXCR, keeping a single row per CDR3 protein. Found here are a few hundred thousand distinct CDR3 sequences, 50% to 60% of them singletons; the top ten hold approximately 51%. V was shortened by 11 bases and J by 10 bases, with 17 bases between the two germline ends. Germline CDR1 MNHEY, CDR2 SMNVEV (reference sequence). The CDR3 runs 12 residues.

The genes are TRBV27 and TRBJ1-4; D is unresolved. This TCR was sampled from a man aged 60-69 years in good health. Sequencing was done on a sample of blood. As DNA, the CDR3 is TGTGCCTCAAAGGGCGCGTACGGAAAACTGTTTTTT. It yields the protein CASKGAYGKLFF.